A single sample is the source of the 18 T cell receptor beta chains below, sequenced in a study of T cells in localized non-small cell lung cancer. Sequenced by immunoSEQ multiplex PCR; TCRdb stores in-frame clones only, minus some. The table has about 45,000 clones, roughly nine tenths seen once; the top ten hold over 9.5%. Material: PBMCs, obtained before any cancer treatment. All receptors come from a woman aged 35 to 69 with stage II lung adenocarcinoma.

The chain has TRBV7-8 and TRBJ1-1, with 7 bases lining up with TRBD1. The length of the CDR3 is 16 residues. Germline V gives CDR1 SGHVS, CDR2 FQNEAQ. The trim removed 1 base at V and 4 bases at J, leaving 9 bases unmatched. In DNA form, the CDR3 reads TGTGCCAGCAGCTTAGGGGTGACAGGGAGGAGCACTGAAGCTTTCTTT. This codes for CASSLGVTGRSTEAFF.

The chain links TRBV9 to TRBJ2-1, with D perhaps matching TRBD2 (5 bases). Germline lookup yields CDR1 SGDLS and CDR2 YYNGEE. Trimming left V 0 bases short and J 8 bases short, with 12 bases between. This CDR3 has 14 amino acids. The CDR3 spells CASSVVSLSDEQFF. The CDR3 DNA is TGTGCCAGCAGCGTAGTTTCGCTTAGCGATGAGCAGTTCTTC. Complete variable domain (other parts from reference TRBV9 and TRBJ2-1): DSGVTQTPKHLITATGQRVTLRCSPRSGDLSVYWYQQSLDQGLQFLIQYYNGEERAKGNILERFSAQQFPDLHSELNLSSLELGDSALYFCASSVVSLSDEQFFGPGTRLTVL.

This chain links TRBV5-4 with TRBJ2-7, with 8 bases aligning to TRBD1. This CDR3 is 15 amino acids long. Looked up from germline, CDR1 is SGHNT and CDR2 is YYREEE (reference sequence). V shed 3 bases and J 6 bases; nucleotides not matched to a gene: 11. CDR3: CASSSINRGLSEQYF. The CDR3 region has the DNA TGTGCCAGCAGCTCGATCAACAGGGGGTTGAGCGAGCAGTACTTC. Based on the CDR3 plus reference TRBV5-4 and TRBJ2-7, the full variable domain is ETGVTQSPTHLIKTRGQQVTLRCSSQSGHNTVSWYQQALGQGPQFIFQYYREEENGRGNFPPRFSGLQFPNYSSELNVNALELDDSALYLCASSSINRGLSEQYFGPGTRLTVT.

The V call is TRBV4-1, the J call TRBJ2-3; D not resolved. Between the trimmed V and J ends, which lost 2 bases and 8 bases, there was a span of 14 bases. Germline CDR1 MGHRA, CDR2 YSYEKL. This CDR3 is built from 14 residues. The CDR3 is CASSQLASVTTQYF. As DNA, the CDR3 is TGCGCCAGCAGCCAACTCGCCTCGGTTACTACGCAGTATTTT.

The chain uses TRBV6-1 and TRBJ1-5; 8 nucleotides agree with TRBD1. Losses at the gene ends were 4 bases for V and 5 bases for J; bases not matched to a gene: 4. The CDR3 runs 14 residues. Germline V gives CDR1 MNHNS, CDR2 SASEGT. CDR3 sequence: CASSVTGGDQPQHF. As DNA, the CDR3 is TGTGCCAGCAGTGTAACAGGGGGGGATCAGCCCCAGCATTTT.

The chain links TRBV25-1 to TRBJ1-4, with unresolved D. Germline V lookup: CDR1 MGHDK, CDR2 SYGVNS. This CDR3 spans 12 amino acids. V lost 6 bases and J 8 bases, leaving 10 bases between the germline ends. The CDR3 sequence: CASRFGGEKLFF. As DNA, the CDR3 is TGTGCCAGCAGGTTCGGAGGGGAAAAACTGTTTTTT.

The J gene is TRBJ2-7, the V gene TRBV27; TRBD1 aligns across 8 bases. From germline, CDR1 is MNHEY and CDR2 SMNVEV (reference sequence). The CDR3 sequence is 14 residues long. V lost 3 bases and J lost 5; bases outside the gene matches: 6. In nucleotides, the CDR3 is TGTGCCAGCAGTTTCAGGACAGGGCGAGACGAGCAGTACTTC. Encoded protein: CASSFRTGRDEQYF.

CDR3 bases: TGTGCCAGCAGCACGGGACTAGCGGGGGTGGAGCAGTTCTTC. Residues: CASSTGLAGVEQFF. The rearrangement links TRBV11-2 to TRBJ2-1; 14 bases map to TRBD2. The germline gives CDR1 SGHAT, CDR2 FQNNGV. CDR3 length: 14 residues. With 5 bases clipped from V and 10 bases from J, the junction kept 4 bases outside the gene matches.

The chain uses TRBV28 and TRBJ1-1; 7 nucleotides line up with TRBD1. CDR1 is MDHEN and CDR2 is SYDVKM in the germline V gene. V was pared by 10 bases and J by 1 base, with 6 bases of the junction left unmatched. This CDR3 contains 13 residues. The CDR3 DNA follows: TGTGCCATCCTCAGGGGGAAGAACACTGAAGCTTTCTTT. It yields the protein CAILRGKNTEAFF.

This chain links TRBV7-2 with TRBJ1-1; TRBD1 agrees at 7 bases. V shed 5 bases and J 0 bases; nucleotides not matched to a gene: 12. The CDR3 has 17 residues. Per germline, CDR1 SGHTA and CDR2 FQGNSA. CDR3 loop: CASSLRWGQRLNTEAFF. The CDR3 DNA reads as TGTGCCAGCAGCCTTCGATGGGGACAGCGGTTGAACACTGAAGCTTTCTTT.

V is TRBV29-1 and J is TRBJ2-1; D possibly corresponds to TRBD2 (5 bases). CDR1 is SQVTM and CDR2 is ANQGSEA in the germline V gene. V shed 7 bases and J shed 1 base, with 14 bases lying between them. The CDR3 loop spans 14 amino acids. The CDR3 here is CSGKDFPSYNEQFF. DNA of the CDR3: TGCAGCGGCAAGGACTTCCCGTCCTACAATGAGCAGTTCTTC.

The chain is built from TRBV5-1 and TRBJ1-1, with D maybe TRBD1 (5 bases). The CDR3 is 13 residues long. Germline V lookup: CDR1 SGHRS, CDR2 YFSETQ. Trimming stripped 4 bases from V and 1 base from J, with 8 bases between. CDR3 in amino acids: CASSPGTNTEAFF. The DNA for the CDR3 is TGCGCCAGCAGCCCTGGGACGAACACTGAAGCTTTCTTT.

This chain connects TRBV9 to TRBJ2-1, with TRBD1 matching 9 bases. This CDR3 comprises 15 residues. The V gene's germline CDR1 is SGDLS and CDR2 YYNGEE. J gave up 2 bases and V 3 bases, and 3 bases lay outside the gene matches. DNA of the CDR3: TGTGCCAGCAGCGCGGGGACAGGGACCTACAATGAGCAGTTCTTC. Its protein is CASSAGTGTYNEQFF.

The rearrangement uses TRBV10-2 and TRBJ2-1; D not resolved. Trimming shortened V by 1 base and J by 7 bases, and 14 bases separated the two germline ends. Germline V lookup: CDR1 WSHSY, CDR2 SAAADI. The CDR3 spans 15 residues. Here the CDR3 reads CASSEFHGRGNEQFF. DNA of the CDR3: TGCGCCAGCAGTGAGTTTCATGGTCGCGGTAATGAGCAGTTCTTC.

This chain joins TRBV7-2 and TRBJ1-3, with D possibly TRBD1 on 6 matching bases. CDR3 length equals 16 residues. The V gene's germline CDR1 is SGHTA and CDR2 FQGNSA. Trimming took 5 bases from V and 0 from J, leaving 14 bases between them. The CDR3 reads CASSPRTAYSGNTIYF. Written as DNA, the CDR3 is TGTGCCAGCAGCCCTCGGACAGCCTACTCTGGAAACACCATATATTTT.

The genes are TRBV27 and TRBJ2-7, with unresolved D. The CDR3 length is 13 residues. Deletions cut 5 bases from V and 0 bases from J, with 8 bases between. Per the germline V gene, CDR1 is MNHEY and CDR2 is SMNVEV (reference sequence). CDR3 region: CASSQTNSYEQYF. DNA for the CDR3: TGTGCCAGCAGTCAAACCAACTCCTACGAGCAGTACTTC.

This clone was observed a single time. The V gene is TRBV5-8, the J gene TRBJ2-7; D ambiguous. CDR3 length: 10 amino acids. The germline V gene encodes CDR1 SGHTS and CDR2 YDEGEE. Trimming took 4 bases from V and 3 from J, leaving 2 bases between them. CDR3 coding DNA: TGTGCCAGCAGCCGCTACGAGCAGTACTTC. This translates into CASSRYEQYF.

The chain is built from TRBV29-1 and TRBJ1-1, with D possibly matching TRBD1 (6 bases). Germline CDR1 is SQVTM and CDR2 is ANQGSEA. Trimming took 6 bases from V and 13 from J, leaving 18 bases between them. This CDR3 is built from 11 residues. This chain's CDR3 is CSVTNPGEGFF. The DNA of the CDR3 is TGCAGCGTCACGAACCCAGGGGAGGGTTTCTTT.